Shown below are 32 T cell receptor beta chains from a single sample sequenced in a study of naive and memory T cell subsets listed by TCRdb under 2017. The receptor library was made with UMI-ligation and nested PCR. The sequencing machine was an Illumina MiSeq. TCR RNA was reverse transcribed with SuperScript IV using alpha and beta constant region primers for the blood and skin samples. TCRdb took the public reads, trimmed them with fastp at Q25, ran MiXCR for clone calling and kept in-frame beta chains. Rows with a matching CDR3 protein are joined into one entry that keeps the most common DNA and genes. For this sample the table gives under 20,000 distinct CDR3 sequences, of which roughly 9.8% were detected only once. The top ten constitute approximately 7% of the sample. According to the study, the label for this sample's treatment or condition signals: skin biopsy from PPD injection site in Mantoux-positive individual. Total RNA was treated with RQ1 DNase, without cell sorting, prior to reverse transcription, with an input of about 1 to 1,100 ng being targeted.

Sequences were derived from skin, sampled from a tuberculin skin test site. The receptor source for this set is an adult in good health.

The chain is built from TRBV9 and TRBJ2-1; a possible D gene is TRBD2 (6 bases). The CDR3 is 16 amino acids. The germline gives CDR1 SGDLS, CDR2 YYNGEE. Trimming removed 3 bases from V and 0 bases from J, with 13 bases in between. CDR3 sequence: CASSAGDGFSYNEQFF. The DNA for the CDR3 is TGTGCCAGCAGCGCGGGGGACGGGTTCTCCTACAATGAGCAGTTCTTC. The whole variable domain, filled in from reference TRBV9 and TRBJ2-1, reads DSGVTQTPKHLITATGQRVTLRCSPRSGDLSVYWYQQSLDQGLQFLIQYYNGEERAKGNILERFSAQQFPDLHSELNLSSLELGDSALYFCASSAGDGFSYNEQFFGPGTRLTVL.

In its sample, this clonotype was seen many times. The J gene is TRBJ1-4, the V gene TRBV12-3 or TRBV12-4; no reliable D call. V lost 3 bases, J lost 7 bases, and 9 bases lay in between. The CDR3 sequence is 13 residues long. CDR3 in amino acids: CASSLTELEKLFF. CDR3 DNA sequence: TGTGCCAGCAGTTTGACGGAGCTTGAAAAACTGTTTTTT.

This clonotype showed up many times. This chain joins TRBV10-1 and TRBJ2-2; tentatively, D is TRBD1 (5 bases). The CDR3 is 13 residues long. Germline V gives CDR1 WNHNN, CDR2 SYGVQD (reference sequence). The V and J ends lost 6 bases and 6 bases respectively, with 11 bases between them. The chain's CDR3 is CASRTSGPGELFF. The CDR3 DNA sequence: TGCGCCAGCAGAACTTCAGGGCCCGGGGAGCTGTTTTTT.

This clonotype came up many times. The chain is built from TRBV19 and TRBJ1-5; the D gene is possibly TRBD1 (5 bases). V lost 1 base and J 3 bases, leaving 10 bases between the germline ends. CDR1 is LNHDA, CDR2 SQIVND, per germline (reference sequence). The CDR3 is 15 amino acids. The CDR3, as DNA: TGTGCCAGTAGTATAGGACAGCTCCCCAATCAGCCCCAGCATTTT. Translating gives CASSIGQLPNQPQHF.

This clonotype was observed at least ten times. The CDR3 is CSGPGTSEEYNEQFF. CDR3 DNA sequence: TGCAGCGGTCCGGGGACTAGCGAGGAATACAATGAGCAGTTCTTC. The V call is TRBV29-1, the J call TRBJ2-1; 10 positions match TRBD2. The CDR3 contains 15 residues. V trimming: 7 bases; J trimming: 4 bases; junction bases outside the gene matches: 10. Germline assignment: CDR1 SQVTM and CDR2 ANQGSEA.

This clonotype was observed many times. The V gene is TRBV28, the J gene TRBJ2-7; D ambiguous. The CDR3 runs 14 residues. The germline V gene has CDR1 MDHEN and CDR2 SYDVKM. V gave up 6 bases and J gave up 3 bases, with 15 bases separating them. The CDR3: CASSPSHPHYEQYF. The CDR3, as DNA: TGTGCCAGCAGCCCCTCCCACCCCCACTACGAGCAGTACTTC.

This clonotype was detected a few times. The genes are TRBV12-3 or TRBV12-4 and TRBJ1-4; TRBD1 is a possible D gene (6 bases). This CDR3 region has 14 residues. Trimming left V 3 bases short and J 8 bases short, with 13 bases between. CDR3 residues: CASSLFGGEEKLFF. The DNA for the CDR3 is TGTGCCAGCAGTTTGTTCGGGGGCGAGGAAAAACTGTTTTTT.

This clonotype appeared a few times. Here the CDR3 DNA reads TGCGCCAGCAGCCAAGAAGACTTAAGACAGGGGAGAGAAGCTTTCTTT. Amino acid sequence: CASSQEDLRQGREAFF. The chain is built from TRBV4-1 and TRBJ1-1; 8 nucleotides align to TRBD1. Trimming took 0 bases from V and 8 from J; bases not matched to a gene: 11. Germline V CDR1 and CDR2: MGHRA, YSYEKL. The CDR3 length is 16 residues.

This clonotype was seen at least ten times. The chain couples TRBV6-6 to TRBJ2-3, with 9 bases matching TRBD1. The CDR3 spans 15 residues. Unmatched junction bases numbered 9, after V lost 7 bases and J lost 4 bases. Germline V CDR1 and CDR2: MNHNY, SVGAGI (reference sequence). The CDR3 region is CASTGQGILADTQYF. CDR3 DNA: TGTGCCAGCACTGGACAGGGGATTCTCGCAGATACGCAGTATTTT.

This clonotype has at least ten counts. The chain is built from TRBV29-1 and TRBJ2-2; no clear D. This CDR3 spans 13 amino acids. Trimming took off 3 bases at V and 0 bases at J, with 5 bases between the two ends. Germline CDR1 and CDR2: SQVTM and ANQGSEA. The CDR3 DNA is TGCAGCGTTGATGGCCCGAACACCGGGGAGCTGTTTTTT. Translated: CSVDGPNTGELFF.

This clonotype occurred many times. Here the CDR3 reads CASSKEAGLSNQPQHF. CDR3 DNA: TGTGCCAGCAGCAAAGAGGCAGGGCTTAGCAATCAGCCCCAGCATTTT. The chain couples TRBV7-6 to TRBJ1-5; a weak D match, TRBD1 (5 bases). Trimming took off 5 bases at V and 0 bases at J, with 14 bases between the two ends. The germline gives CDR1 SGHVS, CDR2 FNYEAQ. The CDR3 is 16 amino acids.

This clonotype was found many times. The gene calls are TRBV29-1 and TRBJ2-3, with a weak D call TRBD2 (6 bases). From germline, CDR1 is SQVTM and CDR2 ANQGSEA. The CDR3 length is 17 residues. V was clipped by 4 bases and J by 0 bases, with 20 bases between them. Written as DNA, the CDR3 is TGCAGCGTTGTTAAGTTCGGGCGGGGCGCTAGCACAGATACGCAGTATTTT. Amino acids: CSVVKFGRGASTDTQYF.

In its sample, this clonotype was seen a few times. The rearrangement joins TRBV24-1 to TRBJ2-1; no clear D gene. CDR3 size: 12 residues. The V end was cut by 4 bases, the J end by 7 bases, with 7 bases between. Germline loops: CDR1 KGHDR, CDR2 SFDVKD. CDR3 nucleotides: TGTGCCACCAGTGACAGGTTGAATGAGCAGTTCTTC. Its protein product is CATSDRLNEQFF.

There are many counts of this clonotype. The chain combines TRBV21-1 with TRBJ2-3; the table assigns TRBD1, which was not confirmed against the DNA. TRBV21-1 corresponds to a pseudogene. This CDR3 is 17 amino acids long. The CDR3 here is CASIMCGTAYQQDTQYF. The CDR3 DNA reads TGTGCCAGTATAATGTGCGGGACAGCCTACCAACAGGATACGCAGTATTTT.

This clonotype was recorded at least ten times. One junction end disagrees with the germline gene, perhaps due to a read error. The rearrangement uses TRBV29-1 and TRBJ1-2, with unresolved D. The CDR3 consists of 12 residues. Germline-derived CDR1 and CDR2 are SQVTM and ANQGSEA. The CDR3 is CSVDNGVYGDTF. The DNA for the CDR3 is TGCAGCGTTGACAACGGTGTGTATGGCGACACCTTC.

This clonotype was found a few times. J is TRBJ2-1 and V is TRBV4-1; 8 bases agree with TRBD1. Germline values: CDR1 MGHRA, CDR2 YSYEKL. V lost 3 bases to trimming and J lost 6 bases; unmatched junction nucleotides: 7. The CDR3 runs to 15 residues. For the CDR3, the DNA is TGCGCCAGCAGCCAGGCTGACAGGGGCCCCAATGAGCAGTTCTTC. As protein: CASSQADRGPNEQFF.

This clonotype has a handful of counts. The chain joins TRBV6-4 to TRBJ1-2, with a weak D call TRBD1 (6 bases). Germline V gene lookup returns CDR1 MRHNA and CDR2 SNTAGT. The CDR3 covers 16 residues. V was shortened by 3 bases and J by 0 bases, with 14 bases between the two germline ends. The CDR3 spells CASSEPGHEANYGYTF. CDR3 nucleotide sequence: TGTGCCAGCAGTGAACCGGGACACGAGGCTAACTATGGCTACACCTTC.

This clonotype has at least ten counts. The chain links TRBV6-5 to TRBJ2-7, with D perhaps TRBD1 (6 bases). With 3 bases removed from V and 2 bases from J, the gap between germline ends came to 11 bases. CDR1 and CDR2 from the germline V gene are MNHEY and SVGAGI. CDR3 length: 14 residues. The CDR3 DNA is TGTGCCAGCAGTTATTCAGGACAGACCTACGAGCAGTACTTC. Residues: CASSYSGQTYEQYF.

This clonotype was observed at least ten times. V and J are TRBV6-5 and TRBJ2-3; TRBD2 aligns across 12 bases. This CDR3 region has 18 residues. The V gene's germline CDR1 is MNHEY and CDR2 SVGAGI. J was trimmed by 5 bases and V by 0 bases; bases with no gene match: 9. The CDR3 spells CASSYSLAGGPDRDTQYF. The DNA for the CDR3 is TGTGCCAGCAGTTACTCGCTAGCGGGGGGGCCAGACAGAGATACGCAGTATTTT.

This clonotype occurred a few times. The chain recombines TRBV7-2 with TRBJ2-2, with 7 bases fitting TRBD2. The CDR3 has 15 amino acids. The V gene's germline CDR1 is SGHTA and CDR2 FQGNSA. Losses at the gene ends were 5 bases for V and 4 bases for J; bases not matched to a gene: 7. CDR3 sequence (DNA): TGTGCCAGCAGCCCAGGTGGGGGGGGCACCGGGGAGCTGTTTTTT. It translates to CASSPGGGGTGELFF.

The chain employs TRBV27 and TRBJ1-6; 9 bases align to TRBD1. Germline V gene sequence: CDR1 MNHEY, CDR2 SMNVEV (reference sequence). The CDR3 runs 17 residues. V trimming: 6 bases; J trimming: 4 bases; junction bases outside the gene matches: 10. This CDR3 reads CASRGTGTGPYNSPLHF. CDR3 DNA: TGTGCCAGCAGGGGGACCGGGACAGGGCCTTATAATTCACCCCTCCACTTT.

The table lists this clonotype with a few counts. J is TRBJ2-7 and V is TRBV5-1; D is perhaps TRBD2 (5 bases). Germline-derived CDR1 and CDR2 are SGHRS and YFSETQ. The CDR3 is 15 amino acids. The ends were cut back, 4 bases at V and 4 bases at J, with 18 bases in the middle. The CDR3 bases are TGCGCCAGCAGCCCGGCGCCGGGGAGCTGTTACGAGCAGTACTTC. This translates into CASSPAPGSCYEQYF.

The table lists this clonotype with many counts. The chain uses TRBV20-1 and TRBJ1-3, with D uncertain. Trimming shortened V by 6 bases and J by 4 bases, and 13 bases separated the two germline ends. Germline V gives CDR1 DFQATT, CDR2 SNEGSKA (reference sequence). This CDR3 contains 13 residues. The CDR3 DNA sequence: TGCAGTGCCCTAGGTTTGGTCGGAAACACCATATATTTT. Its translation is CSALGLVGNTIYF.

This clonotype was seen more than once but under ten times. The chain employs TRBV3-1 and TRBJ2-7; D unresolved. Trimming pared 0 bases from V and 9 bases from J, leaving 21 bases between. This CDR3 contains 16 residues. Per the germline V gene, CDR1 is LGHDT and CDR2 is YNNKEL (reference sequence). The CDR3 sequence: CASSQDAAWAHSGQYF. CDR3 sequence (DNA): TGTGCCAGCAGCCAAGATGCAGCGTGGGCGCACTCCGGGCAGTACTTC.

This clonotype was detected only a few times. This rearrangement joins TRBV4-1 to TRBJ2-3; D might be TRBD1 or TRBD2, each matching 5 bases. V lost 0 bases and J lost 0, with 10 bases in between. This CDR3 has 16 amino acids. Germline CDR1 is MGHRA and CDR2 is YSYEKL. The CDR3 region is CASSQDRGRSTDTQYF. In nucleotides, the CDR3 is TGCGCCAGCAGCCAAGATCGGGGCCGAAGCACAGATACGCAGTATTTT.

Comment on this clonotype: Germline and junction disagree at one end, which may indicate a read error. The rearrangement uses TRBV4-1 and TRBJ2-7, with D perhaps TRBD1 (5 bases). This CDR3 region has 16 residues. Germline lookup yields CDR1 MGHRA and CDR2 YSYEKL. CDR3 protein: CARSQETKGRPYEQYF. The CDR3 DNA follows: TGCGCCAGAAGCCAAGAAACGAAGGGGCGGCCCTACGAGCAGTACTTC.

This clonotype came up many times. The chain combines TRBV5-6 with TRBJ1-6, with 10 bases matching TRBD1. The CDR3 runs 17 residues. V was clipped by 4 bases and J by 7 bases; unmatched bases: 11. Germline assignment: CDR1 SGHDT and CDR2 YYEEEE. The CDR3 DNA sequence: TGTGCCAGCAGCCCGACGACAGGGGGCGCACGGAATTCACCCCTCCACTTT. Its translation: CASSPTTGGARNSPLHF.

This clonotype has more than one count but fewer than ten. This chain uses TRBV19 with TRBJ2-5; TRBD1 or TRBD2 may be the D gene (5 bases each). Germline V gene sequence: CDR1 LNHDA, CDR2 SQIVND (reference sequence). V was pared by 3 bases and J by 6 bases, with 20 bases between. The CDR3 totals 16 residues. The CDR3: CASSIRDPPASQTQYF. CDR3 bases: TGTGCCAGTAGTATCCGGGACCCCCCGGCAAGTCAGACCCAGTACTTC.

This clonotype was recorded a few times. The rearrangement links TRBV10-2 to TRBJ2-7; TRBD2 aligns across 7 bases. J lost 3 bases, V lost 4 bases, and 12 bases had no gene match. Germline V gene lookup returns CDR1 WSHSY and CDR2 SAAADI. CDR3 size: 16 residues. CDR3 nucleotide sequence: TGCGCCAGCAGTGTCCACCCAGCGGGATGGCTCTACGAGCAGTACTTC. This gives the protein CASSVHPAGWLYEQYF.

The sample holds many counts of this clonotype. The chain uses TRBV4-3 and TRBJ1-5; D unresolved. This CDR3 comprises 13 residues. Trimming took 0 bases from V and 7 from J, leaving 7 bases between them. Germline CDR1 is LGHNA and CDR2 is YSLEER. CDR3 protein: CASSQEDGQPQHF. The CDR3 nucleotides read TGCGCCAGCAGCCAAGAGGATGGCCAGCCCCAGCATTTT.

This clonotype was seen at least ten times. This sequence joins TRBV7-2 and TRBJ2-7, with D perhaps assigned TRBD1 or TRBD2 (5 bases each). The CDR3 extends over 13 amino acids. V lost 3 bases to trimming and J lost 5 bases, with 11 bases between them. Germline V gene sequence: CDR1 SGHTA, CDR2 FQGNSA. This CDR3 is CASSFLVGDEQYF. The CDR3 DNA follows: TGTGCCAGCAGCTTTCTGGTGGGGGACGAGCAGTACTTC.

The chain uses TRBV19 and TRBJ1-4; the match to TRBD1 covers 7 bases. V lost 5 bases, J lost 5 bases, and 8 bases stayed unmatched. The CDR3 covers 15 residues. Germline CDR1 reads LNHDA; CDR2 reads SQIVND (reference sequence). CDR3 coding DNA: TGTGCCAGTAGTCCCGGGTTGGGACAGAATGAAAAACTGTTTTTT. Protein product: CASSPGLGQNEKLFF. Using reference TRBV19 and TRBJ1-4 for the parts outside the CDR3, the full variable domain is DGGITQSPKYLFRKEGQNVTLSCEQNLNHDAMYWYRQDPGQGLRLIYYSQIVNDFQKGDIAEGYSVSREKKESFPLTVTSAQKNPTAFYLCASSPGLGQNEKLFFGSGTQLSVL.